Below are 8 T cell receptor beta chains sequenced from a single sample in a study of tumor-infiltrating lymphocytes in primary liver carcinoma. The tissue used was unsorted bulk material of roughly 17-32 mg. RNA and DNA were co-extracted from it with the AllPrep DNA/RNA mini kit. Starting material of roughly 550 ng total RNA yielded TCR beta cDNA via a constant-region primer. Employing slightly modified ARM-PCR, three nested multiplex PCR rounds were run, and these gave rise to the TCR beta libraries. The first two PCR rounds used TRBV1-TRBV30 forward primers with a C-beta reverse primer, about 10 cycles each. Using its own MiXCR run on the multiplex PCR reads, TCRdb lists one record per CDR3 protein. The sample yields 47,000 or so distinct CDR3 sequences, about three quarters seen once. Material: liver tumor tissue from sampling region 3. Indicated subset: tumor region T3, left-lateral pole. These receptors were taken from a man aged 40-50 years with primary liver carcinoma and hepatitis B virus infection.

Notes on this clonotype: An end of the junction does not agree with germline; a read error may underlie this. The V call is TRBV6-1, the J call TRBJ1-4; the D is unclear. This CDR3 is built from 13 residues. The germline V gene has CDR1 MNHNS and CDR2 SASEGT. The CDR3 spells CTSRKRERERLFF. The CDR3 DNA is TGTACTAGCAGGAAGCGGGAGAGGGAAAGACTGTTTTTT.

As regards this clonotype: This may arise from a read error, as a much more abundant clone is one base away. The genes are TRBV28 and TRBJ2-1, with D perhaps being TRBD1 or TRBD2 (7 bases each). The V end lost 6 bases, the J end lost 5 bases, and 17 bases lay between the germline ends. The CDR3 totals 15 residues. The germline V gene encodes CDR1 MDHEN and CDR2 SYDVKM. The CDR3 coding sequence is TGTGCCAGCAGCGATTTTGCAGGGGGGGACAATGAGCAGTTCTTC. It specifies CASSDFAGGDNEQFF.

The rearrangement links TRBV5-1 to TRBJ2-1; 10 bases line up with TRBD2. Looked up from germline, CDR1 is SGHRS and CDR2 is YFSETQ. The CDR3 runs 16 residues. J lost 0 bases, V lost 8 bases, and 8 bases had no gene match. The CDR3 protein is CASEELAGSSYNEQFF. CDR3 bases: TGCGCCAGTGAGGAACTAGCGGGAAGCTCCTACAATGAGCAGTTCTTC.

Comment on this clonotype: This may stem from a read error, because a much larger clone lies one nucleotide away. The chain employs TRBV7-9 and TRBJ1-1, with TRBD1 matching 7 bases. The germline CDR1 and CDR2 sequences are SEHNR and FQNEAQ (reference sequence). CDR3 size: 11 residues. DNA of the CDR3: TGTGTCATTCGACAGGGAACTGAAGCTTTCTTT. This sequence encodes CVIRQGTEAFF.

V and J are TRBV19 and TRBJ2-2; D gene unclear. From germline, CDR1 is LNHDA and CDR2 SQIVND (reference sequence). The CDR3 has 17 amino acids. The V and J ends lost 6 bases and 3 bases respectively, with 20 bases between them. The CDR3 reads CASSASDPAGDTGELFF. The CDR3 region has the DNA TGTGCCAGTAGCGCTTCGGACCCAGCTGGGGACACCGGGGAGCTGTTTTTT.

This clonotype was observed once. The V gene is TRBV6-5, the J gene TRBJ1-3; D is ambiguous. The CDR3 is 14 amino acids. Germline loops: CDR1 MNHEY, CDR2 SVGAGI. CDR3 loop: CISKLTAAGNTIYF. CDR3 bases: TGTATCAGCAAACTAACGGCGGCAGGAAACACCATATATTTT.

The sample holds one count of this clonotype. Mismatch with germline at one junction end may stem from a read error. The chain has TRBV6-5 and TRBJ2-1, with a tentative D call TRBD1 (6 bases). CDR1 is MNHEY, CDR2 SVGAGI, per germline. The CDR3 covers 14 residues. The CDR3 spells CVSRINRADNEQFF. The CDR3 DNA reads as TGTGTCAGCAGGATAAACAGGGCCGACAATGAGCAGTTCTTC.

The rearrangement uses TRBV29-1 and TRBJ2-1; the D call may be TRBD1 or TRBD2 (5 bases each). The germline gives CDR1 SQVTM, CDR2 ANQGSEA. CDR3 length: 14 amino acids. The V and J ends lost 7 bases and 11 bases respectively, with 24 bases between them. The DNA of the CDR3 is TGCAGCGGATTGCCGGGACGTGGGGTCGATAAGCAGTTCTTC. Residues: CSGLPGRGVDKQFF.